The entry below gives a single T cell receptor beta chain sequence along with its context. This clone has a single count. Its antigen target is currently unknown. The input lacks base qualities; no much larger clone sits a single base away. For bulk TCRbeta sequencing, genomic DNA was extracted from tumor biopsies or peripheral blood, and input amounts ranged from about 616 ng to 6,500 ng. Every patient had histologically proven advanced or metastatic basal or squamous cell carcinoma and was a poor candidate for surgical resection. The basal cell carcinoma cohort was made up of fewer than 13 patients, and bulk tumor TCR sequencing was performed for about 8 of these patients. The trim is 7 bases for V and 0 bases for J, with a gap of 11 bases between the germline ends. Via the germline V gene, CDR1 is SQVTM and CDR2 ANQGSEA. There are 13 amino acids in the CDR3, from cysteine to phenylalanine inclusive. Of the read, only the CDR3 DNA is kept; its 39 bases are in frame from base 1.

The data are from a study of T cells in tumors after PD-1 blockade (dated by TCRdb to about 2019). Some background on the complete study: Exclusion criteria were prior checkpoint blockade, use of systemic immunosuppressants, or recent radiotherapy or other anti-cancer therapy within 4 weeks. Patients received pembrolizumab 200 mg every 3 weeks or cemiplimab 350 mg every 2 weeks. While on anti-PD-1 treatment, some of the patients also continued taking daily vismodegib 150 mg. Peripheral blood samples averaged around 110,000 TCR templates (range roughly 24,679-257,772) and around 35,000 unique clonotypes. The study performed paired single-cell RNA and TCR sequencing on site-matched tumors from BCC or SCC patients before and after anti-PD-1 therapy. To compare clonotypes in blood versus tumor, bulk TCR sequencing was run on 10 peripheral blood samples drawn from five or six patients. RECIST version 1.1 was the standard used to evaluate clinical response.

On the study overall, not on this receptor specifically: Where the novel T cell clones came from was not determined, and possible sources could include lymphoid organs or rare unexpanded clones inside the tumor or in the tumor periphery. About two fifths of TCR clonotypes from the tumor were detected in blood, and certain novel exhausted tumor clones were present in blood collected before treatment, which suggests recruitment from the periphery.

Deep TCRbeta sequencing was performed with the immunoSEQ platform. On the authors' methods: For further analysis, only productive rearrangements were exported out of the immunoSEQ Analyzer. T cell phenotypes were assigned to bulk TCRbeta clonotypes by matching the clonotypes to single-cell RNA+TCR-seq clones with the same TCRbeta sequence. Clone enrichment in tumor was computed as tumor frequency divided by PBMC frequency from bulk TCR sequencing. GLIPH was used to sort TCRs into specificity groups, which are clusters of distinct TCRs that likely recognize common antigens through shared CDR3 motifs. Held by TCRdb, this immuneACCESS table contains in-frame sequences only and omits some clones. Under half of the omission traces to an unresolved V gene where checked; the cause of the rest is unknown. V and J calls and clone size are those listed in that table; D and trimming were worked out from the DNA. In all, the sample holds 45,000 to 50,000 clones, and more than 65% of those were seen once. The ten largest account for roughly 9.4% of the sample.

The material sequenced was PBMCs, taken before anti-PD-1 therapy. This clonotype was obtained from a human donor with advanced basal cell or squamous cell carcinoma (not recorded which). This chain joins TRBV29-1 to TRBJ2-3; the D gene remains uncertain. The DNA sequence is TGCAGCGCTTCGTCCCCTAGCACAGATACGCAGTATTTT. The translation is CSASSPSTDTQYF.